A selection of T cell receptor beta chains follows, all from one sample in a study of Graves' ophthalmopathy and Graves' hyperthyroidism. TCRdb reprocessed the multiplex PCR reads with MiXCR, giving one entry per CDR3 protein. The sample shows over a million distinct CDR3 sequences, roughly 35% of them seen only once. The material sequenced was peripheral blood or thyroid tissue (not recorded which). The receptors derive from an adult man with Graves' hyperthyroidism. The CDR3 runs from the conserved cysteine through the conserved F or W. Each record gives: V gene, J gene, clone size, D gene, CDR3 DNA, CDR3 protein. A D gene is named only where the DNA matches it firmly. Not all rows give a size; the values are once, few, many and, for expanded clones, a class.

TRBV7-6,TRBJ2-5,many,-,TGTGCCAGCAGCCGACGGGGGTCCCAAGAGACCCAGTACTTC,CASSRRGSQETQYF
TRBV9,TRBJ2-7,-,-,TGTGCCAGCAGCCCCGGGTTACCCTCCTACGAGCAGTACTTC,CASSPGLPSYEQYF
TRBV5-1,TRBJ1-5,many,-,TGCGCCAGCAGCTTGGAAGGGGACCATCAGCCCCAGCATTTT,CASSLEGDHQPQHF
TRBV12-3/TRBV12-4,TRBJ2-6,-,-,TGTGCCAGCAGTTTATTGCAGGGGTTGGGGGCCAACGTCCTGACTTTC,CASSLLQGLGANVLTF
TRBV7-3,TRBJ2-7,many,-,TGTGCCAGCAGCCCATCCGGGCAGGCAAGCTCCTACGAGCAGTACTTC,CASSPSGQASSYEQYF
TRBV30,TRBJ1-5,-,-,TGTGCCTGGAGTAATTGGGCTGATCAGCCCCAGCATTTT,CAWSNWADQPQHF
TRBV28,TRBJ1-6,few,-,TGTGCCAGCAGTCTCGGCGGCAGCACTAATTCACCCCTCCACTTT,CASSLGGSTNSPLHF
TRBV4-3,TRBJ1-6,many,-,TGCGCCAGCAGCCGGGGACATCTAAATTCACCCCTCCACTTT,CASSRGHLNSPLHF
TRBV5-1,TRBJ2-5,-,TRBD1,TGCGCCAGCAGCTTCGACAGGGACAGCCTAGGAACCCAGTACTTC,CASSFDRDSLGTQYF
TRBV12-3/TRBV12-4,TRBJ1-1,-,TRBD1,TGTGCCAGCAGAATGGACAGGGGCAACACTGAAGCTTTCTTT,CASRMDRGNTEAFF
TRBV7-9,TRBJ2-7,-,TRBD1,TGTGCCAGCAGCTTGACAGGGAGTGAGGGCGAGCAGTACTTC,CASSLTGSEGEQYF
TRBV7-2,TRBJ1-2,few,-,TGTGCCAGCAGCTTGCAAGAGGGCAACTATGGCTACACCTTC,CASSLQEGNYGYTF
TRBV30,TRBJ1-1,few,TRBD1,TGTGCCTGGAACATCAGGGGGCAGGCTGAAGCTTTCTTT,CAWNIRGQAEAFF
TRBV4-3,TRBJ2-7,few,-,TGCGCCAGCAGCCAAGATTTCCAGGGTACCTACGAGCAGTACTTC,CASSQDFQGTYEQYF
TRBV7-8,TRBJ2-7,many,TRBD1,TGTGCCAGCAGCCAACCCGGGACAGGGTACGAGCAGTACTTC,CASSQPGTGYEQYF
TRBV20-1,TRBJ1-5,many,TRBD1,TGCAGTGCCAAGGACAGGGATAGCAATCAGCCCCAGCATTTT,CSAKDRDSNQPQHF
TRBV10-1,TRBJ1-5,few,-,TGCGCCAGCAGCCCGGTCAGGGGCGATCAGCCCCAGCATTTT,CASSPVRGDQPQHF
TRBV7-8,TRBJ2-7,many,TRBD2,TGTGCCAGCAGCCCAGGGACTAGCGGGAGCTCCTACGAGCAGTACTTC,CASSPGTSGSSYEQYF
TRBV19,TRBJ2-6,-,-,TGTGCCAGTAGTAAGAGGGGGGGTCCTGGGGCCAACGTCCTGACTTTC,CASSKRGGPGANVLTF
TRBV7-9,TRBJ2-2,-,TRBD2,TGTGCCAGCTTCCGGCCGGCGGGACGGGAGGTGGGGGAGCTGTTTTTT,CASFRPAGREVGELFF
TRBV7-2,TRBJ2-2,-,-,TGTGCCAGCAGCGCAGGGGTGATTCTACGGGAGCTGTTTTTT,CASSAGVILRELFF
TRBV11-3,TRBJ2-7,few,TRBD1,TGTGCCAGCAGCTTGATGACAGGGGCCAACTACGAGCAGTACTTC,CASSLMTGANYEQYF
TRBV19,TRBJ2-5,-,-,TGTGCCAGTACCAAAGCCCGAGGGACCCCCGGAGGAGAGACCCAGTACTTC,CASTKARGTPGGETQYF
TRBV29-1,TRBJ2-5,-,-,TGCAGCTTGGGCAGCCGGGATGGGGAGACCCAGTACTTC,CSLGSRDGETQYF
TRBV29-1,TRBJ2-7,many,TRBD1,TGCAGCGTTGATGTACCTTACAGGGGGAACTACGAGCAGTACTTC,CSVDVPYRGNYEQYF
TRBV7-9,TRBJ1-4,many,-,TGTGCCAGCAGCCCCTTGTCAGGGTCTAATGAAAAACTGTTTTTT,CASSPLSGSNEKLFF
TRBV11-2,TRBJ2-7,few,TRBD1,TGTGCCAGCAGCTTCCAGACTAAGACAGGGTTCGGTAACGACCAGCAGTACTTC,CASSFQTKTGFGNDQQYF
TRBV20-1,TRBJ2-7,-,-,TGCAGTGCTAGAAAAGGGACGTCCTACGAGCAGTACTTC,CSARKGTSYEQYF
TRBV5-6,TRBJ2-2,-,TRBD1,TGTGCCAGCAGGGGACAGGGGGCGCAGACCGGGGAGCTGTTTTTT,CASRGQGAQTGELFF
TRBV4-3,TRBJ2-7,few,TRBD2,TGCGCCAGCAGCCATTCGTTGGGCGGGAGCGACTACGAGCAGTACTTC,CASSHSLGGSDYEQYF
TRBV5-1,TRBJ1-1,-,-,TGTGCCAGCAGCCCCGGACACATGAACACTAAAGCTTTCTTT,CASSPGHMNTKAFF
TRBV6-5,TRBJ1-2,many,-,TGTGCCAGCAGTGTTCAGGGTGTGGACTATGGCTACACCTTC,CASSVQGVDYGYTF
TRBV20-1,TRBJ1-4,-,TRBD1,TGCAGTGCTAGTGCCGGGACAGGGGCAGAAAAACTGTTTTTT,CSASAGTGAEKLFF
TRBV7-2,TRBJ1-1,few,-,TGTGCCAGCAGCCAAGTATCCCCAACTCGAGGCACTGAAGCTTTCTTT,CASSQVSPTRGTEAFF
TRBV29-1,TRBJ1-2,-,-,TGCAGCGTTGTCTTAGCGGGAAGGGGGAACTATGGCTACACCTTC,CSVVLAGRGNYGYTF
TRBV5-1,TRBJ1-1,many,TRBD1,TGCGCCAGCAGCCTGAAGCAGGGGGGGAACACTGAAGCTTTCTTT,CASSLKQGGNTEAFF
TRBV24-1,TRBJ2-2,-,TRBD2,TGTGCCACCCGACCGGGACTAGCGGGAGGAGCCGCCGGGGAGCTGTTTTTT,CATRPGLAGGAAGELFF
TRBV29-1,TRBJ2-5,-,TRBD2,TGCAGCGTTCAGGGACTAGCGGGATTAGAGACCCAGTACTTC,CSVQGLAGLETQYF
TRBV29-1,TRBJ1-3,-,-,TGCAGCGTTGAAGAGGGGACTAACTATGGCTACACCATATATTTT,CSVEEGTNYGYTIYF
TRBV20-1,TRBJ1-2,few,-,TGCAGTGGAAGAGGAGGGATCGATGGCTACACCTTC,CSGRGGIDGYTF
TRBV20-1,TRBJ1-2,-,TRBD1,TGCAGTGCTAGAAAAGACAGGGGGCTGTATCGTCGCTATGGCTACACCTTC,CSARKDRGLYRRYGYTF
TRBV4-2,TRBJ1-1,-,-,TGTGCCAGCAGCCAAGAAAGGAGTATGAACACTGAAGCTTTCTTT,CASSQERSMNTEAFF
TRBV7-8,TRBJ1-1,many,-,TGTGCCAGCAGCCTACCCCGGGTCGGGGGCACTGAAGCTTTCTTT,CASSLPRVGGTEAFF
TRBV20-1,TRBJ1-5,-,-,TGCAGTGCTAGAGTTCCAGGGGCTCAGCCCCAGCATTTT,CSARVPGAQPQHF
TRBV12-3/TRBV12-4,TRBJ2-7,many,TRBD2,TGTGCCAGCAGGGGCGGGAGAAATCCGTACGAGCAGTACTTC,CASRGGRNPYEQYF
TRBV28,TRBJ2-7,few,-,TGTGCCAGCACCGAGGGGTCCTACGAGCAGTACTTC,CASTEGSYEQYF
TRBV5-5,TRBJ1-5,few,-,TGTGCCAGCAGCTTGACAGGGAGAGTCGGGCAGCCCCAGCATTTT,CASSLTGRVGQPQHF
TRBV29-1,TRBJ1-2,-,-,TGCAGCGTAGCCTCGGCAGACTATGGCTACACCTTC,CSVASADYGYTF
TRBV7-9,TRBJ1-5,-,TRBD1,TGTGCCAGCAGCTTAAGCAGGGGGCCTCAGCATTTT,CASSLSRGPQHF
TRBV7-2,TRBJ2-7,many,-,TGTGCCAGCAGCCGTGGGGGGAACTACGAGCAGTACTTC,CASSRGGNYEQYF
TRBV9,TRBJ2-6,-,-,TGTGCCAGCAGCGCCAGAGGGCAGGCCTACGTCCTGACTTTC,CASSARGQAYVLTF
TRBV7-9,TRBJ2-5,many,-,TGTGCCAGCAGCCCCCCAGGGTTGAGCGGCAAAGAGACCCAGTACTTC,CASSPPGLSGKETQYF
TRBV15,TRBJ1-1,-,-,TGTACCACCAGCGGCAAGGTGGGGAACACTGAAGCTTTCTTT,CTTSGKVGNTEAFF
TRBV3-1,TRBJ1-4,few,TRBD1,TGTGCCAGCAGCCAAGATACAGGGGCTGAAAAACTGTTTTTT,CASSQDTGAEKLFF
TRBV7-9,TRBJ1-3,-,-,TGTGCCAGCCATCATTCAGGGTTGGGAAACACCATATATTTT,CASHHSGLGNTIYF
TRBV2,TRBJ1-3,few,-,TGTGCCAGCAGTCGGAACCGAAACACCATATATTTT,CASSRNRNTIYF
TRBV10-3,TRBJ1-1,many,-,TGTGCCATCAGTGGGCCCAATGCCCAAGAAGCTTTCTTT,CAISGPNAQEAFF
TRBV6-1,TRBJ1-1,many,-,TGTGCCAGCAGTGTGGACGCACAGGGTTCAGCTTTCTTT,CASSVDAQGSAFF
TRBV29-1,TRBJ1-5,-,-,TGCAGCGTTGAAGGGCCGGGAGTTGAAAAGACCCAGCATTTT,CSVEGPGVEKTQHF
TRBV6-1,TRBJ1-1,many,-,TGTGCCACGGATTTGGTCGGGGGCACTGAAGCTTTCTTT,CATDLVGGTEAFF